The table lists the clone carrying this TCR beta chain with many counts. What it binds is not known. This entry comes from a study of metastatic and nonmetastatic thyroid tumors. Whole-study context: Repertoire comparison spanned blood and tumor or nodule tissue of malignant and benign thyroid patients.

Trimming removed 7 bases from V and 9 bases from J; junction bases left unmatched: 9. The CDR3 has 13 amino acids. Germline CDR1 is SNHLY and CDR2 is FYNNEI. Study observations and caveats: It was reported that TCR beta diversity was significantly higher in malignant thyroid tumors than benign nodules, in blood and tumor.

Treatment of any kind had been given to no patient before thyroid surgery. TCRdb reprocessed the PCR reads using MiXCR. The table shows fewer than 15,000 clones, with 26% occurring only once. The receptor was isolated from a female donor with papillary thyroid cancer or a benign thyroid nodule (not recorded which). Some clones in this sample may be carry-over from other donors' samples. The chain uses TRBV2 and TRBJ2-1; 7 bases line up with TRBD1. The sample was tumor tissue. CDR3 sequence: CASNRQGDSEQFF. The CDR3 coding sequence is TGTGCCAGCAACCGACAGGGAGACAGTGAGCAGTTCTTC.